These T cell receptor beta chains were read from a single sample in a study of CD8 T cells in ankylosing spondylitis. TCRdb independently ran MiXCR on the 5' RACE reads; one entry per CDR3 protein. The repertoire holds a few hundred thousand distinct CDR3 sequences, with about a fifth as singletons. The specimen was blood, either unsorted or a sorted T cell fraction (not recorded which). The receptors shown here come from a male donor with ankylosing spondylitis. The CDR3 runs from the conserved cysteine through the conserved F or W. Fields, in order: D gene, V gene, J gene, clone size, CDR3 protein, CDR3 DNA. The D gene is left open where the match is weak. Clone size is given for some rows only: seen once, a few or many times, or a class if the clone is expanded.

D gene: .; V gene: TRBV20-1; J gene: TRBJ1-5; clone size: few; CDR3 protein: CSAPQGPNQPQHF; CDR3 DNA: TGCAGTGCGCCACAGGGCCCCAATCAGCCCCAGCATTTT
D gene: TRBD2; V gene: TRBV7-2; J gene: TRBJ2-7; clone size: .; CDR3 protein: CASSLFPGGSYEQYF; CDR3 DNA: TGTGCCAGCAGCTTATTTCCGGGAGGGTCCTACGAGCAGTACTTC
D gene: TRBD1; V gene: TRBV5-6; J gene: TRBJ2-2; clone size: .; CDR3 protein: CASSFDRGGPGELFF; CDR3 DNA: TGTGCCAGCAGCTTTGACAGGGGAGGACCCGGGGAGCTGTTTTTT
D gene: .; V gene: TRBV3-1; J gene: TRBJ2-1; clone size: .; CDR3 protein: CASSQGRGIYAGNEQFF; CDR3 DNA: TGTGCCAGCAGCCAAGGGCGAGGGATATATGCGGGCAATGAGCAGTTCTTC
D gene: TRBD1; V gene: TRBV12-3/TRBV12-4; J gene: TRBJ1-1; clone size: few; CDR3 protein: CASSLRGFGTGEAFF; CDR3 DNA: TGTGCCAGCAGTTTAAGGGGATTTGGGACAGGTGAAGCTTTCTTT
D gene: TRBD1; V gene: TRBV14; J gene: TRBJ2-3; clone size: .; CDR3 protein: CASSPFMGTGVTDTQYF; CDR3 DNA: TGTGCCAGCAGCCCGTTCATGGGGACAGGGGTCACAGATACGCAGTATTTT
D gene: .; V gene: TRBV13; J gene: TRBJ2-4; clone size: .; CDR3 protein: CASSLRPRTDIQYF; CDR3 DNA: TGTGCCAGCAGCTTAAGACCCCGAACGGACATTCAGTACTTC
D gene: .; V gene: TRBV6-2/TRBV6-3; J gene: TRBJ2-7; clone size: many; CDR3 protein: CASKLGPLLPYEQYF; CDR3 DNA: TGTGCCAGTAAGCTGGGACCACTACTCCCCTACGAGCAGTACTTC
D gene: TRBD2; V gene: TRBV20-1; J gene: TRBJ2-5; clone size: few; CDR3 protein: CSAKPPGAGVSETQYF; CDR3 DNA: TGCAGTGCTAAGCCCCCTGGAGCGGGAGTTTCGGAGACCCAGTACTTC
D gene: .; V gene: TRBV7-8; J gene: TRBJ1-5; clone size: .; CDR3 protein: CASSLDRTQPQHF; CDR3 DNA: TGTGCCAGCAGCTTAGACCGCACTCAGCCCCAGCATTTT
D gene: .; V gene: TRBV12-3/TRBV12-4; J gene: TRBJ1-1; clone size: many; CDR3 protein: CASSPAVWDTEAFF; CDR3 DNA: TGTGCCAGCAGTCCGGCAGTGTGGGACACTGAAGCTTTCTTT
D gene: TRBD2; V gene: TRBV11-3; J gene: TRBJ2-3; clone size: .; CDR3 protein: CASSPAGTSADTQYF; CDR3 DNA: TGTGCCAGCAGCCCGGCAGGGACTAGCGCAGATACGCAGTATTTT
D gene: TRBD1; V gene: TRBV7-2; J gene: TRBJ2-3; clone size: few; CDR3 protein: CASSLAIQGIDTQYF; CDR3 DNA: TGTGCCAGCAGCTTAGCGATACAGGGGATAGATACGCAGTATTTT
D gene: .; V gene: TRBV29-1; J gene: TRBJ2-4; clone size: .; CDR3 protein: CSVGGVWGNIQYF; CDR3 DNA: TGCAGCGTCGGAGGGGTATGGGGAAACATTCAGTACTTC
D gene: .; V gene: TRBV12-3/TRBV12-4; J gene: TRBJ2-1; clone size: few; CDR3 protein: CASSRTQASEQFF; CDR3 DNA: TGTGCCAGCAGTAGGACCCAGGCCAGTGAGCAGTTCTTC
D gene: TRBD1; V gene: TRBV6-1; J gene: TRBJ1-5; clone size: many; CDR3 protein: CASSPGQSFSAQHF; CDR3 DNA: TGTGCCAGCAGCCCGGGACAGTCGTTTTCGGCCCAGCATTTT
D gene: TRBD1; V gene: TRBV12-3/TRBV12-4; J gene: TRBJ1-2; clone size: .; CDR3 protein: CASSFNRGHGYTF; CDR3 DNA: TGTGCCAGCAGTTTTAACAGGGGGCATGGCTACACCTTC
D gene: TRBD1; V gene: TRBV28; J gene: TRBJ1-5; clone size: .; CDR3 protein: CASSSPGTGFHQPQHF; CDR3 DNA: TGTGCCAGCAGTTCTCCCGGGACAGGGTTCCATCAGCCCCAGCATTTT
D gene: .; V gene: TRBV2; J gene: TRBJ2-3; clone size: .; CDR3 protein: CASKPAGARDTQYF; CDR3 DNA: TGTGCCAGCAAACCCGCTGGGGCGAGGGATACGCAGTATTTT
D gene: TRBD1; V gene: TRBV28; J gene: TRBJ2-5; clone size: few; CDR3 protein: CASRSDRERRDTQYF; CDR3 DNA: TGTGCCAGCAGGTCCGACAGGGAGCGAAGGGATACCCAGTACTTC
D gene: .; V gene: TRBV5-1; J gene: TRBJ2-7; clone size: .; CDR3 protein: CTSSLEIRQSYEQYF; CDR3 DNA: TGCACCAGCAGCTTGGAGATCCGACAGTCCTACGAGCAGTACTTC
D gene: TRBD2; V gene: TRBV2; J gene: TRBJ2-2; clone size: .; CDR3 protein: CASNGGRGSGELFF; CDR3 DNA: TGTGCCAGCAATGGCGGGAGAGGGTCCGGGGAGCTGTTTTTT
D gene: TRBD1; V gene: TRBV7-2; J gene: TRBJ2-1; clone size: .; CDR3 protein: CASSSLTGWSEQFF; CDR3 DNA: TGTGCCAGCAGCTCCTTGACAGGGTGGTCTGAGCAGTTCTTC
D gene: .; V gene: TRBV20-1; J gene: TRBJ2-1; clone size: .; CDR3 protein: CSARFMGYNEQFF; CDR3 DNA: TGCAGTGCTAGATTCATGGGGTACAATGAGCAGTTCTTC
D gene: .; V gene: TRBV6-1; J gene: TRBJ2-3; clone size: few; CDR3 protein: CASSSTGWRDTQYF; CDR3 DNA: TGTGCCAGCAGCTCGACAGGTTGGAGAGATACGCAGTATTTT
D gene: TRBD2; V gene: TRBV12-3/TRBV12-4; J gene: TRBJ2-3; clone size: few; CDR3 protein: CASTKLAGVPDTQYF; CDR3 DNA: TGTGCCAGCACCAAACTAGCGGGAGTCCCAGATACGCAGTATTTT
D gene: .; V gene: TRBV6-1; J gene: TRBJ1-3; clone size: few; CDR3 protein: CASGGRRAHGNTIYF; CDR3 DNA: TGTGCCAGCGGCGGCCGCCGGGCACATGGAAACACCATATATTTT
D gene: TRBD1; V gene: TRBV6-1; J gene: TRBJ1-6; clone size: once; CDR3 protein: CASSERSRQGGSPLHF; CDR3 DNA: TGTGCCAGCAGTGAAAGGTCTCGGCAGGGGGGATCACCCCTCCACTTT
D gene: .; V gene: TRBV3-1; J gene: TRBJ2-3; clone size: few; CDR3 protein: CASSQDTLGVTQYF; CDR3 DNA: TGTGCCAGCAGCCAAGATACGCTAGGCGTTACGCAGTATTTT
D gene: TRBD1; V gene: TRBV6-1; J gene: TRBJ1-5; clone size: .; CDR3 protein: CASSPRTGGNRDQPQHF; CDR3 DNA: TGTGCCAGCAGCCCGAGGACAGGGGGCAATAGGGATCAGCCCCAGCATTTT
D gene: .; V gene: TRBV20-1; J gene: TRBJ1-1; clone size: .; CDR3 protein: CSFSGGPSNTEAFF; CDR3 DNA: TGCAGTTTTAGCGGGGGACCCAGCAACACTGAAGCTTTCTTT
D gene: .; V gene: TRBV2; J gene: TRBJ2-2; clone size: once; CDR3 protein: CASSFRVDTGELFF; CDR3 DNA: TGTGCCAGCTCATTCCGGGTAGACACCGGGGAGCTGTTTTTT
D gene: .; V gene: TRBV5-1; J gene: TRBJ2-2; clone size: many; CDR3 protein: CASSQGRTNTGELFF; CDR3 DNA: TGCGCCAGCAGCCAGGGACGCACGAACACCGGGGAGCTGTTTTTT
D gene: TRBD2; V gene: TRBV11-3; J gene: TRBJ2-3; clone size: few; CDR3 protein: CASSLAGHSTDTQYF; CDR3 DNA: TGTGCCAGCAGCCTAGCGGGACACAGCACAGATACGCAGTATTTT
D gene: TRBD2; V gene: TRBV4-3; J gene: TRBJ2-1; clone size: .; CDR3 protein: CASSQALAGVVYNEQFF; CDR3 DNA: TGCGCCAGCAGCCAGGCGCTAGCGGGAGTAGTCTACAATGAGCAGTTCTTC
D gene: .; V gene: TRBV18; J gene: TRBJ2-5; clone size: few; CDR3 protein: CASSREEGSQETQYF; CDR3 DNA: TGTGCCAGCTCACGCGAGGAGGGGTCTCAGGAGACCCAGTACTTC
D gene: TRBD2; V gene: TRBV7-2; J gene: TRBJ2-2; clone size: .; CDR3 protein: CASSLAPPLAGVTGELFF; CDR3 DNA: TGTGCCAGCAGCTTAGCGCCTCCACTAGCGGGAGTCACCGGGGAGCTGTTTTTT
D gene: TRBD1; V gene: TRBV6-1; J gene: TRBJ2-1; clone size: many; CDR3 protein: CASSDSTGGVWNEQFF; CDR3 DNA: TGTGCCAGCAGTGATTCGACAGGGGGAGTTTGGAATGAGCAGTTCTTC
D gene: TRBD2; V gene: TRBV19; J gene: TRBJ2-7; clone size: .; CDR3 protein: CATREREGYEQYF; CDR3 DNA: TGTGCCACGCGGGAGAGGGAGGGTTACGAGCAGTACTTC
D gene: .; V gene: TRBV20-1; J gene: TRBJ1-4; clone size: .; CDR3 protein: CSAYLTRRGEKLFF; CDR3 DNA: TGCAGTGCCTACCTGACCCGCCGGGGGGAAAAACTGTTTTTT
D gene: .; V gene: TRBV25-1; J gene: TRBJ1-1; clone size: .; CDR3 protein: CASSSGAWNTEAFF; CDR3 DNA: TGTGCCAGCAGTTCTGGGGCCTGGAACACTGAAGCTTTCTTT
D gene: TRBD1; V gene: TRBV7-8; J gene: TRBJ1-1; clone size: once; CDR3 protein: CASSSRTGNTEAFF; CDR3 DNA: TGTGCCAGCAGCTCCCGGACAGGGAACACTGAAGCTTTCTTT
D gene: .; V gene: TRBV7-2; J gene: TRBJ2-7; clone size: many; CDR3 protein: CASSLGGPREQYF; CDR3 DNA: TGTGCCAGCAGCTTAGGTGGTCCGAGGGAGCAGTACTTC